This TCR beta chain was sequenced during a study of monozygotic twins with inflammatory bowel disease (dated by TCRdb to about 2019). Regarding the study in general: A total of about 28 monozygotic twin pairs were included in the full study, comprising nine German pairs (four IBD-concordant, five IBD-discordant) and 19 IBD-discordant Danish pairs. The search for disease-associated traits relied mainly on comparing IBD patients with their genetically identical healthy co-twins within discordant pairs. Each individual had, on average, about 151 000 unique TCRalpha sequences and 181 000 unique TCRbeta sequences available for analysis.

The CDR3 runs 15 amino acids, cysteine and phenylalanine included. Only the protein is available. Via the germline V gene, CDR1 is SGHDT and CDR2 YYEEEE. Broader findings and caveats from the paper: Because patients were on differing immunosuppressive treatments, the repertoires may have picked up extra background noise and inter-individual variability. Distinction between different T cell subtypes could not be achieved in the analysis. The results gave no support for a single strong signal or clonotype linked to IBD. Measured by the inverse Simpson index, TCRbeta repertoire diversity was lower in IBD patients than in their healthy co-twins. Fewer clonotypes were shared with other individuals by IBD patients than by healthy twins, most markedly in patients showing signs of disease activity. Repertoire similarity did not differ between concordant and discordant twins, possibly due to limited statistical power.

From each donor, a roughly 2.7 ml peripheral blood sample was collected into PAXgene tubes and stored at -80 degrees C. Without T cell sorting, total RNA was isolated from whole blood using the PAXgene blood miRNA kit on an automated QIAcube. Peripheral blood from monozygotic twin pairs concordant or discordant for inflammatory bowel disease was subjected to deep TCRalpha and TCRbeta repertoire profiling with unique molecular barcoding. Smoking habits were recorded for all twin pairs, and individuals were classified as current, former or never smokers. The library was produced with 5' RACE. Each TCR library was prepared from about 4,000 ng of total RNA. For each sample, cDNA synthesis with SMARTScribe reverse transcriptase was split into eight separate reactions. During cDNA synthesis, template switching was used to introduce unique molecular identifiers that contained a 6-nucleotide sample barcode. TCRalpha and TCRbeta cDNA was amplified in two nested PCRs of approximately 16 and 10 cycles, and bead purification was carried out after each PCR. Before amplification, the cDNA was both treated with uracil DNA-glycosylase and purified with the QIAquick PCR purification kit. In the second PCR, Illumina TruSeq-compatible adapters and sample-specific barcodes were added. TapeStation and Qubit were used to check library quality and concentration, and 4.5 to 5 ng of each library was pooled. Pooled libraries were sequenced on an Illumina HiSeq2500 single-index Rapid Run with 2 x 100 bp reads and custom sequencing primers. The source study handled its data this way. UMI-based consensus assembly with MiGEC version 1.2.6 was used to correct PCR and sequencing errors. MiXCR version 2.1.1 handled V(D)J alignment, clonotype assembly and CDR3 extraction. Normalisation of gene usage, clonotype sharing and MAIT/NKT TCR abundance was achieved by analysing the top 1000, 10 000 and 20 000 clonotypes per sample. After downsampling to 27 000 UMIs, diversity was calculated as the inverse Simpson index using the vegan R package. Statistical testing used paired Mann-Whitney U tests on the discordant twin pairs and applied Benjamini-Hochberg correction for multiple testing. Once TCRdb had reprocessed the reads, it stored one entry per CDR3 protein sequence and supplied no DNA. None of the V and J calls come from the authors' own analysis; TCRdb made them. The sample's table covers 440,000 or so distinct CDR3 sequences. Around 2.4% of the sample lies in the top ten.

In the case of this clonotype: Its antigen target is currently unknown.

Here the chain combines TRBV5-6 and TRBJ2-1; absent DNA, TCRdb's TRBD1 call cannot be checked. The sample comprised blood. The TCR was taken from a human donor with ulcerative colitis or Crohn's disease, or a healthy co-twin of an affected twin (not recorded which). CDR3 reads: CASSLAQGAYNEQFF.